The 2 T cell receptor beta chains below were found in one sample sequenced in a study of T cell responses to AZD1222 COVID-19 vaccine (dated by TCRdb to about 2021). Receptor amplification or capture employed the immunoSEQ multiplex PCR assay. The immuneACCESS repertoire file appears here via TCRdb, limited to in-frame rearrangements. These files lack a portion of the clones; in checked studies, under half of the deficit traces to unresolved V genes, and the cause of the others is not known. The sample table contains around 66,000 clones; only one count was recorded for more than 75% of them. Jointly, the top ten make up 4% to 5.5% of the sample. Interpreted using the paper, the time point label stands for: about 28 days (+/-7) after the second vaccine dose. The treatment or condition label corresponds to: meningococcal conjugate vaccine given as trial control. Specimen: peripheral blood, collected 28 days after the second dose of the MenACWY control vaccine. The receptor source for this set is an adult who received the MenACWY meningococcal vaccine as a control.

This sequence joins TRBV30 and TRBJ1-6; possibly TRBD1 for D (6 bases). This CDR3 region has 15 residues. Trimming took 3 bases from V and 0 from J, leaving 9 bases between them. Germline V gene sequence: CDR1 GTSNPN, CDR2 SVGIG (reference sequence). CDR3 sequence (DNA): TGTGCCTGGAGCGGACAGAGCTCCTATAATTCACCCCTCCACTTT. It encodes CAWSGQSSYNSPLHF.

The CDR3 reads CASSLGLQEGTDTQYF. The CDR3 DNA reads as TGTGCCAGCAGCTTAGGCCTACAGGAAGGGACAGATACGCAGTATTTT. The chain recombines TRBV11-3 with TRBJ2-3, with a tentative D call TRBD1 (5 bases). The germline V and J ends were trimmed by 1 base and 3 bases, with 14 bases remaining between them. CDR1 and CDR2 from the germline V gene are SGHNT and YENEEA. CDR3 length: 16 amino acids.